The T cell receptor beta chain described here comes from a study of early T cells in non-severe SARS-CoV-2 infection. This clonotype was counted at least ten times. TCRdb ran MiXCR on the 5' RACE reads and lists one entry per CDR3 protein. The repertoire holds more than 30,000 distinct CDR3 sequences, 5% to 6.5% seen once, with more than 25% in the top ten. Sequenced input: whole blood. This clonotype was obtained from an adult who was a healthcare worker with PCR-confirmed SARS-CoV-2 infection or an uninfected control (not recorded which).

The chain's CDR3 is CASSYSGGGELFF. CDR3 bases: TGTGCCAGCAGTTACTCGGGGGGAGGGGAGCTGTTTTTT. This sequence joins TRBV6-6 and TRBJ2-2; the D gene is possibly TRBD2 (6 bases). There are 13 residues in the CDR3. Per germline, CDR1 MNHNY and CDR2 SVGAGI (reference sequence). Between the trimmed V and J ends, which lost 0 bases and 8 bases, there was a span of 7 bases.